Presented here are 8 T cell receptor beta chains from one specimen sequenced in a study of read filtering for tumor transcriptome and immune sequencing. The library was built from approximately 400 ng RNA with molecular barcoded adaptors for alpha/delta and beta/gamma chains. A single record per CDR3 protein comes from TCRdb applying MiXCR to the reads. Of around 140,000 distinct CDR3 sequences in the sample, about 13% were seen once. Input material: a population of CD138-negative cells sorted from bone marrow. The receptors shown here come from a donor over 35 with multiple myeloma.

The table lists this clonotype with many counts. The gene calls are TRBV20-1 and TRBJ1-5; TRBD1 matches at 10 bases. Unmatched junction bases numbered 10, after V lost 1 base and J lost 1 base. CDR3 length: 18 amino acids. CDR1 and CDR2 (germline): DFQATT, SNEGSKA (reference sequence). The CDR3 is CSARVGGQGISSNQPQHF. CDR3 in DNA: TGCAGTGCTAGAGTAGGGGGACAGGGGATCTCCAGCAATCAGCCCCAGCATTTT.

The chain has TRBV10-3 and TRBJ1-5; D call uncertain. CDR1 and CDR2 (germline): ENHRY, SYGVKD. The V gene lost 4 bases and the J gene lost 5 bases, with 6 bases spanning the gap. The CDR3 consists of 12 residues. CDR3 bases: TGTGCCATCAGTGGGACGGATCAGCCCCAGCATTTT. Its protein product is CAISGTDQPQHF.

This clonotype has ten or more counts. The chain recombines TRBV7-8 with TRBJ1-5, with D possibly TRBD1 on 5 matching bases. This CDR3 has 17 amino acids. Trimming pared 1 base from V and 3 bases from J, leaving 16 bases between. Germline V lookup: CDR1 SGHVS, CDR2 FQNEAQ. CDR3 nucleotides: TGTGCCAGCAGCTTAGGGGGGAAAGTAGGCACCAATCAGCCCCAGCATTTT. Its protein is CASSLGGKVGTNQPQHF.

Concerning this clonotype: Germline and junction disagree at one end, which may indicate a read error. The chain has TRBV29-1 and TRBJ2-3; no firm D call. This CDR3 comprises 14 residues. The germline V gene encodes CDR1 SQVTM and CDR2 ANQGSEA. The CDR3 protein is CSVVPSDDTDTQYF. The CDR3 DNA sequence: TGCAGCGTTGTCCCCTCGGATGACACAGATACACAGTATTTT.

This clonotype was detected only once. CDR3 DNA sequence: TGTGCCAGCAGCCAAGCCGGGGCCAAAAACATTCAGTACTTC. It specifies CASSQAGAKNIQYF. This chain joins TRBV4-2 and TRBJ2-4; D remains ambiguous. From germline, CDR1 is LGHNA and CDR2 YNFKEQ. The V and J ends lost 1 base and 1 base respectively, with 5 bases between them. The CDR3 totals 14 residues.

The table lists this clonotype with a few counts. The CDR3 does not close with the conserved phenylalanine or tryptophan, likely indicating a read error. V and J are TRBV5-4 and TRBJ2-1, with D possibly matching TRBD2 (5 bases). V lost 0 bases and J 10 bases, leaving 11 bases between the germline ends. Germline V gene lookup returns CDR1 SGHNT and CDR2 YYREEE (reference sequence). The CDR3 is 13 amino acids. CDR3 nucleotide sequence: TGTGCCAGCAGCTTGGCGGGATCGGCGGAGCAGTTCCTC. The encoded protein is CASSLAGSAEQFL.

This clonotype was counted at least ten times. The rearrangement joins TRBV12-3 or TRBV12-4 to TRBJ2-5; D might be TRBD2 (7 bases). Trimming removed 2 bases at V and 5 bases at J, with 24 bases between. The CDR3 length is 18 residues. The CDR3, as DNA: TGTGCCAGCAGTTTAACCACCCTGGGGGGGCGGCGTTGGGAGACCCAGTACTTC. It encodes CASSLTTLGGRRWETQYF.

This clonotype has ten or more counts. The rearrangement uses TRBV7-8 and TRBJ2-1, with 11 positions matching TRBD2. The germline gives CDR1 SGHVS, CDR2 FQNEAQ. Trimming took 4 bases from V and 9 from J; bases not matched to a gene: 5. CDR3 length: 14 amino acids. The CDR3 DNA reads as TGTGCCAGCAGCTCAGGGACTAGCGGCTTTGAGCAGTTCTTC. This encodes CASSSGTSGFEQFF.